This T cell receptor (beta chain) was sequenced in a study of cytomegalovirus exposure and HLA in healthy donors. About the study: The study placed over 65% of its approximately 430 genotyped donors in the Caucasian-associated ancestry cluster.

Of note for this clone: Its antigen is unidentified.

Study outcomes and limitations: HLA restriction was apparent for most CMV-associated TCR beta chains in a later analysis. Earlier analysis yielded a pattern in which most TCR beta V segments were productive about 90% or about 30% of the time.

The germline gives CDR1 SGHRS, CDR2 YFSETQ. The V gene end was trimmed by 0 bases and the J gene end by 4 bases; junction bases not matched to a gene: 3. This CDR3 has 16 residues. It was with 60 Vbeta and 13 Jbeta primers that the PCR ran. The protocol was immunoSEQ multiplex PCR, while the TCRdb copy is restricted to in-frame clones and leaves out a portion. The sample gives 150,000 to 200,000 clones, about 76% of which show up once; around 1.5% is in the top ten. This TCR came from a woman between 45 and 65 years old in good health and CMV-seronegative. Sequencing input: PBMCs. This sequence joins TRBV5-1 and TRBJ2-3; TRBD1 agrees at 12 bases. The DNA of the CDR3 is TGCGCCAGCAGCTTGGCCGGGACAGGGGGCTCAGATACGCAGTATTTT. It yields the protein CASSLAGTGGSDTQYF.